Detailed here is one TCR beta chain. Its binding antigen is unknown. The record has no base qualities; no much larger clone is one base away. This record comes from a study of shared clonotypes between healthy human individuals (dated by TCRdb to about 2020). With regard to the full study: A couple of women and a few men aged 18 to 49 years were included in the cohort. For each donor, CD4 naive and CD4 memory were each run on three plates, CD8 naive on two plates, and CD8 memory on one plate. To increase sequencing depth and limit assay-specific biases, TCR repertoire library preparation and sequencing were carried out by different laboratories using diverse techniques. Leukapheresis yielded between about 0.85 and 9.5 billion PBMCs per donor. To estimate repertoire size and how much clonotypes are shared between individuals, the study performed deep sequencing of blood TCR repertoires from a few healthy adults. Results and caveats for the whole study, not just this receptor: Sampling was restricted to blood, and TCR repertoires in tissue are likely to differ from TCR repertoires in blood. Larger estimated clonotype richness was generally found for naive subsets than for memory subsets. Compared with non-shared clonotypes, the clonotypes found in all four sorted-subset donors had higher generation probabilities. Rarefaction of sorted-subset datasets indicated incomplete sequencing despite the large sequencing depth. Roughly 5% of naive CD4, 3.5% of naive CD8, roughly 2.4% of memory CD4, and less than 0.45% of memory CD8 clonotypes were shared across several donors. Because the study included only a small number of donors, the genetic and exposure-history diversity represented was limited. Pairwise subsampling indicated that sequencing depth was expected to affect the degree of clonotype sharing among donors.

The donors were healthy, HIV-negative adults with no recently reported acute infections or vaccinations. Only Caucasian adults living in Nashville, Tennessee, USA were represented among the donors. CD4+ T cells were enriched by magnetic negative selection; naive cells were then positively selected on CD45RA, and the negative fraction formed the memory subset. Blood was collected by leukapheresis, and PBMCs were isolated by Ficoll-Histopaque density gradient centrifugation and then cryopreserved in liquid nitrogen vapor phase. Purity and quantity of every magnetically sorted T cell population were checked by analytical flow cytometry. Each sorted fraction had its genomic DNA isolated and then quantified by UV absorbance on a Nanodrop 2000c. After removal of 5 bases from V and 3 bases from J, the junction retains 10 bases not matched to a gene. The CDR3 starts with the cysteine, ends with the phenylalanine, and has 17 residues. Only the CDR3 portion is preserved as DNA: 51 bases, with reading frame beginning at the first base. CDR1 is given as SGHTA and CDR2 as FQGTGA, both from the germline V gene.

TCR CDR3 regions were amplified from genomic DNA by multiplex PCR using the deep immunoSEQ assay. For each cell subset, the extracted genomic DNA was distributed evenly across all wells of several immunoSEQ 96-well plates, and each plate served as one replicate. Each replicate PCR for sorted subsets received roughly 0.2 ug genomic DNA, equal to tens of thousands of T cell genomes. The purified libraries were quantified using a Qubit 3.0 fluorometer, sized with a Bioanalyzer 2100, and then quantified again using the KAPA Library Quantification kit. Every immunoSEQ 96-well plate was sequenced on a separate single-read 150-cycle Illumina NextSeq 550 flow cell. The authors processed their data as follows. Because only junctional sequences without quality scores were contained in the immunoSEQ output, filtering matching that applied to full-length reads could not be performed. To assign V/J genes and CDR3, sequences were annotated against IMGT germline references using PyIR, a Python wrapper for IgBLAST v1.9. Reads with weak V/J assignments (E-value above 1e-6), missing CDR3, stop codons, out-of-frame junctions, or ambiguous translated residues were removed. V3J clonotypes were defined as sequences sharing an identical inferred V gene, J gene, and CDR3 amino acid sequence. Percentage overlap between repertoires was calculated by dividing the number of shared unique clonotypes by the size of the smaller repertoire. RTK rarefaction, the Chao1 estimator, and Recon v2.1 estimates of unobserved clonotypes were used to assess repertoire richness. Generation probabilities were computed with OLGA for all TCRbeta clonotypes obtained by the gDNA method from four donors. TCRdb carries this immuneACCESS record with in-frame sequences only. Its versions omit some clonotypes, under half of them owing to an unresolved V gene in the studies checked, with the rest unexplained. V, J and clone size were drawn from that table, and D and trimming were deduced from the DNA. Across this sample there are 1 million to 1.3 million clones, with about 84% seen only once. The top ten constitute roughly 0.62% of the sample.

Here the chain combines TRBV7-3 and TRBJ2-6; TRBD1 lines up with 7 middle nucleotides. This TCR was recovered from a young man in good health. Some clones in this sample may be carry-over from other donors' samples. Sequencing was carried out using memory CD4+ T cells from PBMCs. The cell subset or site label of this sample denotes: CD45RA-negative fraction. CDR3 reads: CASSPVTGQVGANVLTF. The sequenced DNA: TGTGCCAGCAGCCCGGTGACAGGGCAGGTTGGGGCCAACGTCCTGACTTTC.